The 8 T cell receptor beta chains below come from one sample, sequenced in a study of cytomegalovirus exposure and HLA in healthy donors. The PCR contained 60 Vbeta and 13 Jbeta primers. The table came from immunoSEQ multiplex PCR; TCRdb's copy has only in-frame clones and leaves some out. The data contain 160,000 or so clones, roughly 80% of them seen just once; the ten biggest clones take up approximately 1.2%. Sequencing was done on a sample of PBMCs. The receptor set was obtained from a middle-aged man in good health and CMV-seropositive.

This clone was detected a few times. V and J are TRBV19 and TRBJ1-5; a possible D gene is TRBD1 (5 bases). This CDR3 comprises 14 residues. Germline V gene data show CDR1 as LNHDA and CDR2 as SQIVND (reference sequence). V was shortened by 7 bases and J by 4 bases, with 14 bases between the two germline ends. CDR3 amino acids: CASKEQGRNQPQHF. The CDR3 coding sequence is TGTGCCAGTAAGGAGCAGGGAAGGAATCAGCCCCAGCATTTT.

This sequence joins TRBV7-3 and TRBJ2-1; D gene uncertain. This CDR3 is built from 16 residues. Germline loops: CDR1 SGHTA, CDR2 FQGTGA. Trimming cost V 2 bases and J 3 bases, with 14 bases left between them. In DNA form, the CDR3 reads TGTGCCAGCAGCTTAGCCCCCTGGCGGAACTACAATGAGCAGTTCTTC. This gives the protein CASSLAPWRNYNEQFF.

The V call is TRBV29-1, the J call TRBJ2-5; weak D call: TRBD1 (6 bases). Germline V gene sequence: CDR1 SQVTM, CDR2 ANQGSEA. The CDR3 covers 13 residues. V was clipped by 7 bases and J by 5 bases, with 17 bases between them. CDR3 sequence: CSGLKQGRETQYF. DNA for the CDR3: TGCAGCGGCCTCAAACAGGGTAGGGAGACCCAGTACTTC. The whole variable domain, filled in from reference TRBV29-1 and TRBJ2-5, reads SAVISQKPSRDICQRGTSLTIQCQVDSQVTMMFWYRQQPGQSLTLIATANQGSEATYESGFVIDKFPISRPNLTFSTLTVSNMSPEDSSIYLCSGLKQGRETQYFGPGTRLLVL.

The chain employs TRBV6-1 and TRBJ1-6, with 9 nucleotides matching TRBD1. This CDR3 spans 14 amino acids. With 7 bases clipped from V and 7 bases from J, the junction kept 5 bases outside the gene matches. Germline-derived CDR1 and CDR2 are MNHNS and SASEGT. The CDR3: CASNPGQGNSPLHF. Written as DNA, the CDR3 is TGTGCCAGCAATCCGGGACAGGGAAATTCACCCCTCCACTTT.

A note on this clone: Other DNA sequences of this sample code for an identical CDR3. This chain links TRBV5-5 with TRBJ2-5; 9 bases line up with TRBD1. CDR1 SGHKS and CDR2 YYEKEE come from the germline V gene (reference sequence). The V and J ends lost 0 bases and 4 bases, in that order; junction bases with no gene match: 10. This CDR3 comprises 17 residues. CDR3 sequence (DNA): TGTGCCAGCAGCTTGGTCGGGGGACAGGGACGAGGAGAGACCCAGTACTTC. Its translation is CASSLVGGQGRGETQYF.

V is TRBV11-2 and J is TRBJ2-5, with 8 bases identical to TRBD1. The germline CDR1 and CDR2 sequences are SGHAT and FQNNGV. The V gene end was trimmed by 8 bases and the J gene end by 6 bases; junction bases not matched to a gene: 2. The CDR3 spans 11 residues. In DNA, the CDR3 is TGTGCCAGCGGACAGGGAAAGACCCAGTACTTC. Amino acid sequence: CASGQGKTQYF.

The chain joins TRBV15 to TRBJ1-2; 7 bases are shared with TRBD1. The CDR3 has 14 amino acids. Germline CDR1 and CDR2: LNHNV and YYDKDF (reference sequence). Trimming cost V 0 bases and J 4 bases; bases outside gene matches: 2. CDR3 sequence reads: CATSRDRTGYGYTF. DNA for the CDR3: TGTGCCACCAGCAGAGACCGGACAGGCTATGGCTACACCTTC.

The chain links TRBV7-8 to TRBJ1-6; tentatively, D is TRBD1 (6 bases). CDR1 and CDR2 (germline): SGHVS, FQNEAQ. The V and J ends lost 5 bases and 8 bases respectively, with 16 bases between them. The CDR3 has 15 amino acids. CDR3 region: CASSGGQQGYSPLHF. The DNA of the CDR3 is TGTGCCAGCAGCGGAGGACAGCAGGGATATTCACCCCTCCACTTT.